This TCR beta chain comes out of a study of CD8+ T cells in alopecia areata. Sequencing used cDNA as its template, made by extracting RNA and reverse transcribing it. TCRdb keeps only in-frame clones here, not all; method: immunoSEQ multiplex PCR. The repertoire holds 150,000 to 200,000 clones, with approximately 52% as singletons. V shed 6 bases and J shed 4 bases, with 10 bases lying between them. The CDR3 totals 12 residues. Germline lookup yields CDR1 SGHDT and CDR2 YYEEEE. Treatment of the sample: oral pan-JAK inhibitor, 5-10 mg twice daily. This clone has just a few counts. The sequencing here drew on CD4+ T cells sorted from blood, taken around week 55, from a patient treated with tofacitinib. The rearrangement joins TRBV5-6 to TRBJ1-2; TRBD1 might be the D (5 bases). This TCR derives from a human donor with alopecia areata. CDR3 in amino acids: CASTSTGYGYTF. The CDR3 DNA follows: TGTGCCAGCACCAGTACAGGCTATGGCTACACCTTC.